The 10 T cell receptor beta chains presented below share a single source sample, sequenced in a study of cytomegalovirus exposure and HLA in healthy donors. PCR primers comprised 60 Vbeta and 13 Jbeta primers. Sequencing used immunoSEQ multiplex PCR; TCRdb keeps in-frame clones, though not all of them. The sample has more than 95,000 clones; over 9.5% are singletons. Material: PBMCs. These receptors originate from a man aged 40-49 years in good health and CMV-seropositive.

V and J are TRBV27 and TRBJ2-3; TRBD2 is a possible D gene (6 bases). The ends were cut back, 5 bases at V and 0 bases at J, with 15 bases in the middle. This CDR3 comprises 16 residues. CDR1 is MNHEY, CDR2 SMNVEV, per germline (reference sequence). This chain's CDR3 is CASSPGTVTSTDTQYF. Here the CDR3 DNA reads TGTGCCAGCAGTCCCGGGACTGTTACTAGCACAGATACGCAGTATTTT.

V gene TRBV11-3 combines with J gene TRBJ2-7, with D perhaps matching TRBD2 (5 bases). Deletions cut 3 bases from V and 0 bases from J, with 9 bases between. CDR1 and CDR2 from the germline V gene are SGHNT and YENEEA. This CDR3 contains 14 residues. CDR3 DNA sequence: TGTGCCAGCAGCTTCCGACGGGACTCCTACGAGCAGTACTTC. As protein: CASSFRRDSYEQYF.

There are a few counts of this clone. V gene TRBV10-1 combines with J gene TRBJ2-2, with D unresolved. CDR1 and CDR2 from the germline V gene are WNHNN and SYGVQD (reference sequence). The V end was cut by 5 bases, the J end by 6 bases, with 4 bases between. This CDR3 comprises 11 residues. The CDR3 coding sequence is TGCGCCAGCAGTCATTCCGGGGAGCTGTTTTTT. This codes for CASSHSGELFF.

V usage is TRBV28 and J usage is TRBJ2-7; no reliable D call. The CDR3 spans 12 residues. Trimming cost V 3 bases and J 7 bases, with 10 bases left between them. Germline values: CDR1 MDHEN, CDR2 SYDVKM. CDR3 in amino acids: CASSFAPGEQYF. The CDR3 bases are TGTGCCAGCAGTTTCGCCCCGGGTGAGCAGTACTTC.

This chain joins TRBV5-1 and TRBJ2-3, with 9 positions matching TRBD2. The J segment lost 2 bases and the V segment lost 3 bases, leaving 4 bases of the junction unmatched. This CDR3 has 15 amino acids. From germline, CDR1 is SGHRS and CDR2 YFSETQ. The CDR3 DNA reads TGCGCCAGCAGCTGGACTAGCGTCCCCACAGATACGCAGTATTTT. It specifies CASSWTSVPTDTQYF.

There are a few counts of this clone. The J gene is TRBJ1-2, the V gene TRBV14, with D perhaps TRBD1 (5 bases). The V gene's germline CDR1 is SGHDN and CDR2 FVKESK. Trimming pared 1 base from V and 2 bases from J, leaving 11 bases between. The CDR3 spans 15 residues. For the CDR3, the DNA is TGTGCCAGCAGCCAAGGGGGGGGTCGGAACTATGGCTACACCTTC. Its translation: CASSQGGGRNYGYTF. The full variable domain, rest sourced from reference TRBV14 and TRBJ1-2, is EAGVTQFPSHSVIEKGQTVTLRCDPISGHDNLYWYRRVMGKEIKFLLHFVKESKQDESGMPNNRFLAERTGGTYSTLKVQPAELEDSGVYFCASSQGGGRNYGYTFGSGTRLTVV.

The gene calls are TRBV6-6 and TRBJ2-2, with no clear D. V shed 6 bases and J shed 1 base, with 6 bases lying between them. Germline-derived CDR1 and CDR2 are MNHNY and SVGAGI (reference sequence). This CDR3 is built from 13 residues. CDR3 protein: CASRPGNTGELFF. CDR3 DNA sequence: TGTGCCAGCAGACCAGGGAACACCGGGGAGCTGTTTTTT.

This chain connects TRBV5-6 to TRBJ2-3; 8 bases align to TRBD2. Germline CDR1 SGHDT, CDR2 YYEEEE. With 6 bases clipped from V and 5 bases from J, the junction kept 11 bases outside the gene matches. The CDR3 has 15 residues. The CDR3 reads CASTDFPAGGDTQYF. The DNA of the CDR3 is TGTGCCAGCACCGATTTCCCGGCGGGGGGAGATACGCAGTATTTT.

This chain uses TRBV15 with TRBJ2-5; 9 bases are a match to TRBD1. The CDR3 length is 14 residues. Per germline, CDR1 LNHNV and CDR2 YYDKDF (reference sequence). The J segment lost 5 bases and the V segment lost 5 bases, leaving 6 bases of the junction unmatched. In nucleotides, the CDR3 is TGTGCCACCAGCCGACAGGGGGGAGAGGAGACCCAGTACTTC. Translated, it gives CATSRQGGEETQYF.

The rearrangement links TRBV6-5 to TRBJ1-4; TRBD1 might be the D (5 bases). V was trimmed by 7 bases and J by 14 bases, leaving 23 bases between them. Germline CDR1 MNHEY, CDR2 SVGAGI. The CDR3 spans 14 residues. CDR3 sequence: CASNSGPPVEGLFF. The CDR3 coding sequence is TGTGCCAGCAATTCCGGGCCCCCGGTGGAGGGGCTGTTTTTT.